The 5 T cell receptor beta chains below all came from one sample that was sequenced in a study of post-analysis software for immune sequencing data. Regarding the study as a whole: There were roughly 5 TRBV segments more frequent in patients than controls, and TRBV5-6, TRBV5-1 and TRBV20-1 were among them.

These TCRs' antigens remain unknown. TCR beta cDNA libraries included unique molecular identifiers. One entry per CDR3 protein, called by TCRdb with MiXCR from the PCR reads. The sample includes about 770,000 distinct CDR3 sequences, around 45% of them seen just once. Sequenced sample: blood. The receptors stem from a girl under 18 with multiple sclerosis.

This clonotype has just a few counts. The rearrangement joins TRBV27 to TRBJ2-4, with 7 bases identical to TRBD1. Gene TRBJ2-7 matches the end of the DNA better, so the J call may be wrong. The CDR3 totals 14 residues. Germline assignment: CDR1 MNHEY and CDR2 SMNVEV (reference sequence). The CDR3 DNA reads as TGTGCCAGCAGCCGACAGGGAGTGAGCGACGAGCAGTACTTC. This encodes CASSRQGVSDEQYF.

This clonotype was picked up a small number of times. V usage is TRBV20-1 and J usage is TRBJ2-1; TRBD1 matches at 11 bases. Trimming took 6 bases from V and 6 from J; bases not matched to a gene: 7. Looked up from germline, CDR1 is DFQATT and CDR2 is SNEGSKA (reference sequence). CDR3 length equals 14 residues. The CDR3 DNA is TGCAGTGCAAGGACAGGGGGCGAATTCAATGAGCAGTTCTTC. It specifies CSARTGGEFNEQFF.

The chain joins TRBV24-1 to TRBJ2-5; D tentatively reads TRBD1 or TRBD2 (6 bases each). Trimming took off 1 base at V and 2 bases at J, with 10 bases between the two ends. CDR3 size: 15 residues. CDR1 is KGHDR and CDR2 is SFDVKD in the germline V gene. In DNA form, the CDR3 reads TGTGCCACCAGTGATTTCGGGGGCCCACAAGAGACCCAGTACTTC. Protein product: CATSDFGGPQETQYF.

The V and J genes are TRBV20-1 and TRBJ2-1; a weak D match, TRBD1 (6 bases). The CDR3 runs 15 residues. With 3 bases removed from V and 6 bases from J, the gap between germline ends came to 18 bases. Germline V gene data show CDR1 as DFQATT and CDR2 as SNEGSKA (reference sequence). The CDR3 coding sequence is TGCAGTGCTAGGGACGGCAGGGGCTCGGGCAATGAGCAGTTCTTC. Translation: CSARDGRGSGNEQFF.

The V call is TRBV13, the J call TRBJ2-7, with 11 bases lining up with TRBD2. Germline V gene sequence: CDR1 PRHDT, CDR2 FYEKMQ (reference sequence). The V gene end was trimmed by 2 bases and the J gene end by 6 bases; junction bases not matched to a gene: 12. The CDR3 has 17 amino acids. CDR3 region: CASSLYPLAGGGCEQYF. Written as DNA, the CDR3 is TGTGCCAGCAGCTTATACCCATTAGCGGGAGGGGGATGCGAGCAGTACTTC.